The source of this T cell receptor (beta chain) is a study of T cells in Graves' hyperthyroidism and ophthalmopathy. This clonotype was counted ten times or more. Amplified regions were TCR beta CDR3 sequences from RNA transcripts. TCR CDR3 regions were first amplified by RT-PCR with HTBI primers. TCRdb re-called the multiplex PCR reads with MiXCR, one entry per CDR3 protein. The table has a few hundred thousand distinct CDR3 sequences, around 46% seen once. Germline trimming cut 2 bases from V and 5 bases from J; bases unmatched to any gene: 11. CDR1 is SGHVS and CDR2 is FNYEAQ in the germline V gene. The CDR3 is 17 amino acids.

The V gene is TRBV7-6, the J gene TRBJ1-1; 10 nucleotides match TRBD1. The source of this sequence is an adult woman with Graves' disease, either hyperthyroidism or ophthalmopathy (not recorded which). Sequencing was done on a sample of peripheral blood or thyroid tissue (not recorded which). CDR3 loop: CASSLSLLGQGRTEAFF. CDR3 nucleotide sequence: TGTGCCAGCAGCTTATCCTTGTTGGGACAGGGGAGAACTGAAGCTTTCTTT.